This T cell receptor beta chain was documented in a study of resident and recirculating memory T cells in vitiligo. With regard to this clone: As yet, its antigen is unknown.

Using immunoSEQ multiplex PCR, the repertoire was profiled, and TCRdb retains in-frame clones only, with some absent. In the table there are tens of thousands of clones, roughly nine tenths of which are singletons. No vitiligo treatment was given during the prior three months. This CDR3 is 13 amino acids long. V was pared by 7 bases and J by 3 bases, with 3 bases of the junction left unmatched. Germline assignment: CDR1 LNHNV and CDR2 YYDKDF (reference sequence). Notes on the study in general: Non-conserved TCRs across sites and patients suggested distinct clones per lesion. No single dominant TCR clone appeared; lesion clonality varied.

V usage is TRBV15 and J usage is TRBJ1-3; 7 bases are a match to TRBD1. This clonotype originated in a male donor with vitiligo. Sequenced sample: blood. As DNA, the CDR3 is TGTGCCACCACCGGGGACAGTGGAAACACCATATATTTT. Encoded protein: CATTGDSGNTIYF.